The T cell receptor beta chain described here comes from a study of radiotherapy plus CTLA-4 blockade in lung cancer. Germline loops: CDR1 LNHDA, CDR2 SQIVND (reference sequence). The junction had 8 bases not matched to a gene; V was cut back by 5 bases and J by 0 bases. The CDR3 totals 16 residues. This table comes from immunoSEQ multiplex PCR, and its TCRdb copy is limited to in-frame clones, with some not included. Of just under 60,000 clones listed, roughly 76% are singletons. The gene calls are TRBV19 and TRBJ2-7; 9 bases agree with TRBD2. This clonotype was sampled from a human donor with non-small cell lung cancer whose response to radiotherapy plus ipilimumab could not be evaluated. Source: peripheral blood, taken from a patient treated with radiotherapy plus ipilimumab. The CDR3 loop reads CASSPRWTSDSYEQYF. CDR3 nucleotide sequence: TGTGCCAGTAGTCCCCGCTGGACTAGCGACTCCTACGAGCAGTACTTC.